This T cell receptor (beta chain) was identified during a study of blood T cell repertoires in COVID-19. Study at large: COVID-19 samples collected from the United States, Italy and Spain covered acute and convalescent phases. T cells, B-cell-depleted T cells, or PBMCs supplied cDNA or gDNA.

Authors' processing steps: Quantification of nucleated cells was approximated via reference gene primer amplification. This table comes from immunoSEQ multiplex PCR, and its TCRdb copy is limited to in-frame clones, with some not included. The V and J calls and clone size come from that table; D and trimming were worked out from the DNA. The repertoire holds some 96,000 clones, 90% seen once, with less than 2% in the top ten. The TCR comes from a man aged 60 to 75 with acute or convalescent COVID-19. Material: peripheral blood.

The CDR3 DNA reads TGTGCCAGCAGCTTAAGGGCACCAATTAGTGCGGGCCGGAAATATCAGCCCCAGCATTTT. Amino acid sequence: CASSLRAPISAGRKYQPQHF. This sequence joins TRBV11-3 and TRBJ1-5; D ambiguous. Trimming pared 2 bases from V and 5 bases from J, leaving 28 bases between. The CDR3 runs to 20 residues. Germline CDR1 reads SGHNT; CDR2 reads YENEEA.